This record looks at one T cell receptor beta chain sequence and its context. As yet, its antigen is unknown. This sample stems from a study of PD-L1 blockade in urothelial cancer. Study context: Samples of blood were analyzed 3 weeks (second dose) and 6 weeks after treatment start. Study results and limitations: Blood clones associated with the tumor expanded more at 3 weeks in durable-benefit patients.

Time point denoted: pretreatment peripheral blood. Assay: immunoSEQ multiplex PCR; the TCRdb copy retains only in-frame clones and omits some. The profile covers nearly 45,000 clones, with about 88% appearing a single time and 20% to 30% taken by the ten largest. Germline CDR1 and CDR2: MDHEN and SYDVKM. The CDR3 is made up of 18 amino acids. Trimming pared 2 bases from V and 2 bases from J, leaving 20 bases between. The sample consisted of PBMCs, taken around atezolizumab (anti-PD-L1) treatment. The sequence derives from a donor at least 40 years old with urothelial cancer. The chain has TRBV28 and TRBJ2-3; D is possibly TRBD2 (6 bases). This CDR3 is CASSLGSGSLAATDTQYF. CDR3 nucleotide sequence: TGTGCCAGCAGTTTAGGCTCCGGGTCCTTAGCGGCCACAGATACGCAGTATTTT.